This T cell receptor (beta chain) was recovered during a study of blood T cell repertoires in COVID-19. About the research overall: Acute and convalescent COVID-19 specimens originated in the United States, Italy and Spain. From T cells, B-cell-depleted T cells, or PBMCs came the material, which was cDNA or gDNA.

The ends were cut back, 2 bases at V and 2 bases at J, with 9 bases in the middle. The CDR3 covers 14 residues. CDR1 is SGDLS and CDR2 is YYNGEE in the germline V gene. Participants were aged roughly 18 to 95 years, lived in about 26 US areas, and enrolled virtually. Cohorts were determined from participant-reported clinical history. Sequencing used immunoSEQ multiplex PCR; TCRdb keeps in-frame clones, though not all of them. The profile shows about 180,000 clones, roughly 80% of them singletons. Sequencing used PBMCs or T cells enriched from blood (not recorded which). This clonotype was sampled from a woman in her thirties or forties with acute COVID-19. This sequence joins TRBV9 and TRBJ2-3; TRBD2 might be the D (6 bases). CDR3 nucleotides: TGTGCCAGCAGCGTCGGCGGGAACACAGATACGCAGTATTTT. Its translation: CASSVGGNTDTQYF.